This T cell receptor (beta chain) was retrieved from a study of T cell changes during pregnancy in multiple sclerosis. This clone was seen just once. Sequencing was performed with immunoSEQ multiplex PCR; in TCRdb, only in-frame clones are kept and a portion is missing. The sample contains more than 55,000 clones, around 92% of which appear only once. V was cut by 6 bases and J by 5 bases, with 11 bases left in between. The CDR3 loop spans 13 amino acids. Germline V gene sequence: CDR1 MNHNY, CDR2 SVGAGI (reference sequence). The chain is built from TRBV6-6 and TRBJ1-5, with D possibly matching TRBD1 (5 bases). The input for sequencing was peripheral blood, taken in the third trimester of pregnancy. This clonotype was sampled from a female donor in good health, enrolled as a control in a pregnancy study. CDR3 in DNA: TGTGCCAGCAGGTCGGGAGGGGATCAGCCCCAGCATTTT. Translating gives CASRSGGDQPQHF.